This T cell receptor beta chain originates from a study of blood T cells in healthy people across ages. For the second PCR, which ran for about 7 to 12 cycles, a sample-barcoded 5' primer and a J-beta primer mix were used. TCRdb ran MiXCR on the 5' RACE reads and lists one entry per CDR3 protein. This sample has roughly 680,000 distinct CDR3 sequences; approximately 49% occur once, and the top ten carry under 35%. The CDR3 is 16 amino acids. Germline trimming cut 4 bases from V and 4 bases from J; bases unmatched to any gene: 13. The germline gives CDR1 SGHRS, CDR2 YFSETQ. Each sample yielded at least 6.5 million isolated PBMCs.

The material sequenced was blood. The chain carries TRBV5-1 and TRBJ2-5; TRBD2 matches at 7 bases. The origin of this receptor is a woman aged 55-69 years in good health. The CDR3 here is CASSTGLADFGETQYF. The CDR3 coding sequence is TGCGCCAGCAGCACGGGTCTAGCGGACTTTGGAGAGACCCAGTACTTC.